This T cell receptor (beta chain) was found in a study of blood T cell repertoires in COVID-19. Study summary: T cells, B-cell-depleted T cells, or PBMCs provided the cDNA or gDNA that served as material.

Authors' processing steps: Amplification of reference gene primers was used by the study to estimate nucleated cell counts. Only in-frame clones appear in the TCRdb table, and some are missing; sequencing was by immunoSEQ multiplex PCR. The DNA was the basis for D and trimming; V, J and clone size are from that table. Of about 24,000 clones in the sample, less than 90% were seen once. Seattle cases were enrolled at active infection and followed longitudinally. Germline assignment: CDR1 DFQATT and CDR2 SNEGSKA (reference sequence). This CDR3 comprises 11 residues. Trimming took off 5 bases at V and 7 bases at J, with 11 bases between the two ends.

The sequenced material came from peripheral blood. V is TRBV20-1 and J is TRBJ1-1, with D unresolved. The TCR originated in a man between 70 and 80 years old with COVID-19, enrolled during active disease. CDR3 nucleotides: TGCAGTGCTCGCCGGGAAGGTGAAGCTTTCTTT. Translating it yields CSARREGEAFF.